This T cell receptor (beta chain) was found in a study of T cells in Graves' hyperthyroidism and ophthalmopathy. TCR beta CDR3 regions were amplified from RNA. TCR CDR3 underwent first-round RT-PCR with the HTBI primer set. Via MiXCR, TCRdb re-called the multiplex PCR reads, giving one row per CDR3 protein. The sample lists 95,000 to 110,000 distinct CDR3 sequences, around 50% occurring once. Study outcomes and limitations: Researchers report that a 13 V-J model separated ophthalmopathy from stable hyperthyroidism. Blood also contained most expanded thyroid clonotypes above 0.001.

When ophthalmopathy did not progress within 18 months, Graves' hyperthyroidism was considered stable. Those with hyperthyroidism were 18 to 65 years old, newly diagnosed, and ill for under 2 months. About this clonotype: Antigen: not known.

The V end was cut by 8 bases, the J end by 0 bases, with 5 bases between. This CDR3 has 12 residues. This chain links TRBV12-3 or TRBV12-4 with TRBJ1-5; D not resolved. Sequences were obtained from blood. The receptor was isolated from a man aged 40-49 years with Graves' hyperthyroidism. The CDR3 spells CASVTSNQPQHF. Written as DNA, the CDR3 is TGTGCCAGCGTGACTAGCAATCAGCCCCAGCATTTT.